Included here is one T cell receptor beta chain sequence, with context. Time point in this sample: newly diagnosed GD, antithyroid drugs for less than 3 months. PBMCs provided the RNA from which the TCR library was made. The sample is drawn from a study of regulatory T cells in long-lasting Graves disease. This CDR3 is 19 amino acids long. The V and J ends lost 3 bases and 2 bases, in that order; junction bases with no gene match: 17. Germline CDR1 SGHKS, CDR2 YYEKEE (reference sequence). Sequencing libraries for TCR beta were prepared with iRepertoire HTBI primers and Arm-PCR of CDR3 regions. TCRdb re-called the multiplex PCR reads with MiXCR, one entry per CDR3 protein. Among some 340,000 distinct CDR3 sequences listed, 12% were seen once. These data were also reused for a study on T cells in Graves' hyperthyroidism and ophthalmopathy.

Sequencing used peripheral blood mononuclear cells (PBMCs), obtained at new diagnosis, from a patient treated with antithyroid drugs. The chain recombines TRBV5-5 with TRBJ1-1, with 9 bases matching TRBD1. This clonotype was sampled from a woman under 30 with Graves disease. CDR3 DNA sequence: TGTGCCAGCAGCTCGTTACTTACCGGGACAGGGACGATAAACACTGAAGCTTTCTTT. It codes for CASSSLLTGTGTINTEAFF. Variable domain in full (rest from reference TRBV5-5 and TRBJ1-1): DAGVTQSPTHLIKTRGQQVTLRCSPISGHKSVSWYQQVLGQGPQFIFQYYEKEERGRGNFPDRFSARQFPNYSSELNVNALLLGDSALYLCASSSLLTGTGTINTEAFFGQGTRLTVV.